The T cell receptor (beta chain) under discussion was sequenced for a study of identical twins. Template switching created a universal primer site, and the cDNA included unique molecular identifiers. MiXCR, run by TCRdb on the 5' RACE reads, gives a single entry per CDR3 protein. The sample includes about 240,000 distinct CDR3 sequences, roughly 13% of them seen just once. The CDR3 has 14 amino acids. Germline CDR1 GTSNPN, CDR2 SVGIG (reference sequence). Trimming stripped 0 bases from V and 2 bases from J, with 8 bases between. This clonotype has a handful of counts. This same sample was also part of a study on yellow fever vaccine responses in identical twins.

Sequenced: memory (CD45RO+) T cells sorted from blood. V and J are TRBV30 and TRBJ1-5; D is perhaps TRBD1 (6 bases). This TCR was recovered from a woman under 30 in good health. The CDR3 DNA reads TGTGCCTGGAGTGTACAGGGAGGCAATCAGCCCCAGCATTTT. Translating gives CAWSVQGGNQPQHF.